Listed here are 21 T cell receptor beta chains from one sample, sequenced in a study of blood T cell repertoires in COVID-19. Libraries were prepared by immunoSEQ multiplex PCR; TCRdb keeps only in-frame clonotypes and omits some of them. The table has approximately 220,000 clones, approximately 84% seen once; the top ten hold 3.5% to 5%. Source material: peripheral blood. The receptors were gathered from a man in his forties or fifties with acute or convalescent COVID-19.

The V gene is TRBV5-1, the J gene TRBJ2-7; TRBD1 aligns across 7 bases. There are 15 residues in the CDR3. Germline CDR1 reads SGHRS; CDR2 reads YFSETQ. The V gene end was trimmed by 0 bases and the J gene end by 2 bases; junction bases not matched to a gene: 5. The CDR3: CASSLARQGAYEQYF. In DNA form, the CDR3 reads TGCGCCAGCAGCTTGGCTCGGCAGGGGGCCTACGAGCAGTACTTC.

The chain recombines TRBV19 with TRBJ1-2; 8 bases map to TRBD1. From germline, CDR1 is LNHDA and CDR2 SQIVND (reference sequence). The CDR3 sequence is 14 residues long. V shed 5 bases, J shed 4 bases, and the junction held 6 bases outside the gene matches. For the CDR3, the DNA is TGTGCCAGTAGTCCGCTGGACAGGGTCTATGGCTACACCTTC. This sequence encodes CASSPLDRVYGYTF.

This chain connects TRBV7-3 to TRBJ1-1, with 12 bases that match TRBD1. V trimming: 5 bases; J trimming: 5 bases; junction bases outside the gene matches: 9. The CDR3 length is 16 residues. The germline CDR1 and CDR2 sequences are SGHTA and FQGTGA. CDR3 nucleotides: TGTGCCAGCAGCCCGCGGGACAGGGGGCTAGGGACTGAAGCTTTCTTT. It encodes CASSPRDRGLGTEAFF.

This clone is categorized as medium-sized. The V and J genes are TRBV4-1 and TRBJ1-5, with 9 bases that match TRBD1. Looked up from germline, CDR1 is MGHRA and CDR2 is YSYEKL. The CDR3 consists of 13 residues. Trimming removed 8 bases from V and 7 bases from J; junction bases left unmatched: 6. This chain's CDR3 is CASGGQGNQPQHF. The CDR3 DNA is TGCGCCAGCGGAGGACAGGGGAACCAGCCCCAGCATTTT.

The chain has TRBV18 and TRBJ1-1, with a weak D call TRBD1 (5 bases). Germline values: CDR1 KGHSH, CDR2 LQKENI. The CDR3 sequence is 15 residues long. V gave up 0 bases and J gave up 0 bases, with 8 bases separating them. DNA of the CDR3: TGTGCCAGCTCACCACCGACAGTCATGAACACTGAAGCTTTCTTT. It codes for CASSPPTVMNTEAFF.

V is TRBV11-2 and J is TRBJ2-3, with 8 bases matching TRBD1. Losses at the gene ends were 1 base for V and 3 bases for J; bases not matched to a gene: 12. This CDR3 is 18 amino acids long. From germline, CDR1 is SGHAT and CDR2 FQNNGV. The CDR3 region is CASSLVMPGQAGTDTQYF. The CDR3 bases are TGTGCCAGCAGCTTAGTGATGCCGGGACAGGCTGGGACAGATACGCAGTATTTT. The full variable domain, with the rest looked up from reference TRBV11-2 and TRBJ2-3, is EAGVAQSPRYKIIEKRQSVAFWCNPISGHATLYWYQQILGQGPKLLIQFQNNGVVDDSQLPKDRFSAERLKGVDSTLKIQPAKLEDSAVYLCASSLVMPGQAGTDTQYFGPGTRLTVL.

Concerning this clone: The identical CDR3 is also encoded by other nucleotide sequences in the sample. V and J are TRBV5-1 and TRBJ2-7, with a weak D call TRBD2 (5 bases). CDR1 SGHRS and CDR2 YFSETQ come from the germline V gene. This CDR3 region has 13 residues. Trimming left V 2 bases short and J 7 bases short, with 13 bases between. This CDR3 is CASSLGSTGEQYF. As DNA, the CDR3 is TGCGCCAGCAGCTTAGGCTCCACGGGGGAGCAGTACTTC.

The V gene is TRBV15, the J gene TRBJ2-1, with 15 bases that match TRBD2. This CDR3 has 19 residues. CDR1 and CDR2 (germline): LNHNV, YYDKDF (reference sequence). The ends lost 1 base at V and 6 bases at J; junction bases unmatched: 10. DNA of the CDR3: TGTGCCACCAGCAGAGCTACCTGGGGGACTAGCGGGGGGCGCAATGAGCAGTTCTTC. Translated, it gives CATSRATWGTSGGRNEQFF.

V usage is TRBV10-2 and J usage is TRBJ1-3, with 8 positions matching TRBD1. This CDR3 is 16 amino acids long. With 3 bases clipped from V and 0 bases from J, the junction kept 4 bases outside the gene matches. Germline values: CDR1 WSHSY, CDR2 SAAADI. CDR3 sequence reads: CASSDRQGSSGNTIYF. The CDR3 coding sequence is TGCGCCAGCAGTGATCGACAGGGGTCCTCTGGAAACACCATATATTTT.

The J gene is TRBJ2-6, the V gene TRBV3-1 (or the pseudogene TRBV3-2); a possible D gene is TRBD1 (5 bases). The CDR3 is 16 amino acids. The V end lost 2 bases, the J end lost 0 bases, and 8 bases lay between the germline ends. Germline-derived CDR1 and CDR2 are LGHDT and YNNKEL (reference sequence). CDR3 loop: CASSQSGHSGANVLTF. The CDR3 bases are TGTGCCAGCAGCCAATCAGGGCACTCTGGGGCCAACGTCCTGACTTTC.

The rearrangement links TRBV12-5 to TRBJ1-1; TRBD1 aligns across 8 bases. The CDR3 has 13 residues. The germline gives CDR1 LGHNT, CDR2 FRNRAP. Unmatched junction bases numbered 4, after V lost 4 bases and J lost 6 bases. The CDR3 DNA follows: TGTGCTAGTGGTTGGACAGGGCTGCCTGAAGCTTTCTTT. It yields the protein CASGWTGLPEAFF.

The rearrangement joins TRBV5-6 to TRBJ1-6; D not resolved. The germline CDR1 and CDR2 sequences are SGHDT and YYEEEE. The CDR3 is 14 residues long. V gave up 0 bases and J gave up 3 bases, with 4 bases separating them. CDR3 nucleotide sequence: TGTGCCAGCAGCTTGGACAGCTATAATTCACCCCTCCACTTT. Its protein product is CASSLDSYNSPLHF.

This clone was recorded only once. V usage is TRBV7-9 and J usage is TRBJ1-1, with TRBD1 matching 7 bases. The CDR3 is 15 amino acids. J lost 0 bases, V lost 7 bases, and 8 bases had no gene match. From germline, CDR1 is SEHNR and CDR2 FQNEAQ (reference sequence). The CDR3 coding sequence is TGTGCCAGCACCGGACAGGCGAGGATGAACACTGAAGCTTTCTTT. Protein: CASTGQARMNTEAFF.

V usage is TRBV24-1 and J usage is TRBJ2-3, with TRBD1 identical over 8 bases. J was trimmed by 2 bases and V by 6 bases; bases with no gene match: 9. Germline V gene data show CDR1 as KGHDR and CDR2 as SFDVKD. The CDR3 totals 16 residues. CDR3: CATSPSRTGPTDTQYF. Written as DNA, the CDR3 is TGTGCCACCAGTCCCTCCCGGACAGGGCCCACAGATACGCAGTATTTT.

The chain has TRBV5-1 and TRBJ1-2; D is unresolved. Germline CDR1 SGHRS, CDR2 YFSETQ. V lost 1 base, J lost 0 bases, and 4 bases lay in between. The length of the CDR3 is 13 residues. This CDR3 is CASSLQANYGYTF. CDR3 bases: TGCGCCAGCAGCTTGCAGGCTAACTATGGCTACACCTTC.

This chain links TRBV3-1 (or the pseudogene TRBV3-2) with TRBJ2-3; 12 bases are a match to TRBD2. Germline CDR1 reads LGHDT; CDR2 reads YNNKEL (reference sequence). The CDR3 has 18 residues. The V segment lost 3 bases and the J segment 2 bases; nucleotides outside the gene matches: 9. Here the CDR3 reads CASSQTSGGPRVTDTQYF. The CDR3 coding sequence is TGTGCCAGCAGCCAGACTAGCGGGGGCCCCCGTGTCACAGATACGCAGTATTTT.

The rearrangement links TRBV6-5 to TRBJ2-1, with TRBD2 matching 8 bases. The CDR3 spans 15 residues. Germline V lookup: CDR1 MNHEY, CDR2 SVGAGI. J gave up 5 bases and V 6 bases, and 9 bases lay outside the gene matches. The CDR3 sequence: CASRDRGGPNNEQFF. CDR3 sequence (DNA): TGTGCCAGCAGGGACCGGGGGGGCCCCAACAATGAGCAGTTCTTC.

The chain joins TRBV6-5 to TRBJ1-4; possibly TRBD1 for D (5 bases). Looked up from germline, CDR1 is MNHEY and CDR2 is SVGAGI. This CDR3 is built from 14 residues. V lost 6 bases, J lost 5 bases, and 13 bases lay in between. The CDR3 DNA sequence: TGTGCCAGCAGCCTGACAGCGATAAATGAAAAACTGTTTTTT. It encodes CASSLTAINEKLFF.

V is TRBV18 and J is TRBJ2-1; TRBD2 agrees at 9 bases. The CDR3 consists of 17 residues. The ends lost 2 bases at V and 1 base at J; junction bases unmatched: 6. Germline V CDR1 and CDR2: KGHSH, LQKENI. CDR3 sequence (DNA): TGTGCCAGCTCACCAGGGTCGCGGGGGGGATCCTACAATGAGCAGTTCTTC. Amino acids: CASSPGSRGGSYNEQFF.

This chain joins TRBV11-2 and TRBJ1-2, with 9 bases identical to TRBD1. The trim removed 3 bases at V and 4 bases at J, leaving 9 bases unmatched. CDR1 is SGHAT and CDR2 is FQNNGV in the germline V gene. The CDR3 runs to 16 residues. The CDR3 sequence is CASSFGGTGKVYGYTF. The CDR3 nucleotides read TGTGCCAGCAGCTTTGGCGGGACAGGGAAGGTCTATGGCTACACCTTC.

The chain joins TRBV5-8 to TRBJ1-1; D may be TRBD1 (5 bases). V dropped 0 bases and J dropped 5 bases, with 14 bases sitting between them. The V gene's germline CDR1 is SGHTS and CDR2 YDEGEE. CDR3 length: 15 amino acids. CDR3 residues: CASSLETGRWTEAFF. The CDR3 DNA reads as TGTGCCAGCAGCTTGGAAACAGGCCGATGGACTGAAGCTTTCTTT.